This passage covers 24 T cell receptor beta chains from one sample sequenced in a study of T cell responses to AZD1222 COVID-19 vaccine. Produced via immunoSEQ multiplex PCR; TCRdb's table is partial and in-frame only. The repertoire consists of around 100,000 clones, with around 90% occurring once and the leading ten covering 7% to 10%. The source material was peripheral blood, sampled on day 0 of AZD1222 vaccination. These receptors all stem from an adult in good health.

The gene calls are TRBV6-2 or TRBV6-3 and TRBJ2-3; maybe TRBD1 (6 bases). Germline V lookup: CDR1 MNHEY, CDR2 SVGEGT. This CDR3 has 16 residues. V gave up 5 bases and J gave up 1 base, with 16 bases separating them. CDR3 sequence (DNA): TGTGCCAGCAGTGACCCACAGGGTTTGGGCACAGATACGCAGTATTTT. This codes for CASSDPQGLGTDTQYF.

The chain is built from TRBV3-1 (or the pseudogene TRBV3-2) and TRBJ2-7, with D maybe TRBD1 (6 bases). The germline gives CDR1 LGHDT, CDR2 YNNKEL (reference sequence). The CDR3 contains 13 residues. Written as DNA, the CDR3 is TGTGCGTCCCGGGACAATTCACTCAACGAGCAGTACTTC. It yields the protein CASRDNSLNEQYF.

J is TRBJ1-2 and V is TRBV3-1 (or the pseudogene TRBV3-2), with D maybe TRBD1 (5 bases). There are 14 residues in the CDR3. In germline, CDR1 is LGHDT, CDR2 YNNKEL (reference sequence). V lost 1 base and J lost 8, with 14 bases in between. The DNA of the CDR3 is TGTGCCAGCAGCCAAGTTCAGGGAGTAAAGGGCTACACCTTC. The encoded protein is CASSQVQGVKGYTF.

The CDR3 loop is CASSSENRREFPPYEQYF. The CDR3 DNA sequence: TGTGCCAGCAGTTCCGAAAATAGGAGGGAATTCCCACCCTACGAGCAGTACTTC. The rearrangement uses TRBV28 and TRBJ2-7, with D perhaps matching TRBD2 (6 bases). Germline-derived CDR1 and CDR2 are MDHEN and SYDVKM. There are 18 residues in the CDR3. The ends were cut back, 4 bases at V and 2 bases at J, with 24 bases in the middle.

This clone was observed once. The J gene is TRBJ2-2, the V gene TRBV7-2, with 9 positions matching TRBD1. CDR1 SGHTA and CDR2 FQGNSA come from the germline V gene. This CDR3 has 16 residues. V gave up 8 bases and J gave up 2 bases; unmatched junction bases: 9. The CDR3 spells CASPSGTGLNTGELFF. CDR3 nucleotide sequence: TGTGCCAGCCCTTCCGGGACAGGGCTTAACACCGGGGAGCTGTTTTTT.

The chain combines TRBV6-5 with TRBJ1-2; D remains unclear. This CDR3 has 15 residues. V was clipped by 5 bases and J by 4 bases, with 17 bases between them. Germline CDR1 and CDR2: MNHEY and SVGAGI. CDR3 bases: TGTGCCAGCAGTCCCTTGGGGTTGGCTGGCTATGGCTACACCTTC. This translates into CASSPLGLAGYGYTF.

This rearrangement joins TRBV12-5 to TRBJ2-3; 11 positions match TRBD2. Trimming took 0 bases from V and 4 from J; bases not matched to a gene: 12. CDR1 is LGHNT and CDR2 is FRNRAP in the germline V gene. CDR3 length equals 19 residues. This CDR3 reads CASGLVLAGGASEADTQYF. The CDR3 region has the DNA TGTGCTAGTGGTTTGGTATTAGCGGGGGGGGCATCCGAAGCAGATACGCAGTATTTT.

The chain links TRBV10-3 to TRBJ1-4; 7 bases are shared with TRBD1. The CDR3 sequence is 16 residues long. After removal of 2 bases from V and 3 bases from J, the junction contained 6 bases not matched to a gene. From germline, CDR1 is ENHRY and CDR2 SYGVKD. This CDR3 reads CAISETGARANEKLFF. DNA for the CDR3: TGTGCCATCAGTGAGACAGGGGCCCGGGCTAATGAAAAACTGTTTTTT.

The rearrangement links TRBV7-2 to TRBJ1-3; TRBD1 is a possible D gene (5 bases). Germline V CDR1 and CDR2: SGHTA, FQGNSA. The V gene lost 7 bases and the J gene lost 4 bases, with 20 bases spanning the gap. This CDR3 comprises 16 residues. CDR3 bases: TGTGCCAGCACCCTCTCGGCGGGGGTAGAGGGAAACACCATATATTTT. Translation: CASTLSAGVEGNTIYF.

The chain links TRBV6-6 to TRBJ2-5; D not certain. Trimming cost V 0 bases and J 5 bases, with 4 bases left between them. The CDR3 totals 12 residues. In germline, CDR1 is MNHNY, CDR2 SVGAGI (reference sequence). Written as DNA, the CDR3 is TGTGCCAGCAGTTACTCGGGCGAGACCCAGTACTTC. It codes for CASSYSGETQYF.

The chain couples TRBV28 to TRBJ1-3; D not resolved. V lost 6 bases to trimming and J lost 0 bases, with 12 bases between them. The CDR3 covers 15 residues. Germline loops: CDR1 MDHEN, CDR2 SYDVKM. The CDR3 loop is CASREIISSGNTIYF. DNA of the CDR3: TGTGCCAGCAGAGAGATTATCAGCTCTGGAAACACCATATATTTT.

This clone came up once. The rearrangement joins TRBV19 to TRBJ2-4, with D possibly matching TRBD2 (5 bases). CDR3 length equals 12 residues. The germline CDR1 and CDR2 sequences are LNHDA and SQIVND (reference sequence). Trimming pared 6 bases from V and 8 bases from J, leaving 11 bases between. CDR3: CASREWGDIQYF. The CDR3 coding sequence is TGTGCCAGTAGGGAGTGGGGAGACATTCAGTACTTC.

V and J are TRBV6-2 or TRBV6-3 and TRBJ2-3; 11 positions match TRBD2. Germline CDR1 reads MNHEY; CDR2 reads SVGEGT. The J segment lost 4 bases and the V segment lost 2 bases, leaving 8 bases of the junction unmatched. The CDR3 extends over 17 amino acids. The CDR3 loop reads CASSYNTSGRDPDTQYF. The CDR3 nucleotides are TGTGCCAGCAGTTACAATACTAGCGGGAGAGACCCAGATACGCAGTATTTT.

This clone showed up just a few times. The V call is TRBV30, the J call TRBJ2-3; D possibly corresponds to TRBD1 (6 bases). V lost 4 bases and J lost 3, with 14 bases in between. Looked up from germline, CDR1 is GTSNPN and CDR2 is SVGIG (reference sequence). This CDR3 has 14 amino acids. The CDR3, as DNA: TGTGCCTGGAAGTGGGGGCGAGGGACAGATACGCAGTATTTT. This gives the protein CAWKWGRGTDTQYF.

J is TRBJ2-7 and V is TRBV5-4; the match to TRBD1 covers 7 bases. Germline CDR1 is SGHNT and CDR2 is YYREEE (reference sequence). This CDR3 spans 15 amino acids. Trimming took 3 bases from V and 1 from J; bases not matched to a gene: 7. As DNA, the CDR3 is TGTGCCAGCAGCTCGAGTTCAGGGGGTTCCTACGAGCAGTACTTC. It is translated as CASSSSSGGSYEQYF.

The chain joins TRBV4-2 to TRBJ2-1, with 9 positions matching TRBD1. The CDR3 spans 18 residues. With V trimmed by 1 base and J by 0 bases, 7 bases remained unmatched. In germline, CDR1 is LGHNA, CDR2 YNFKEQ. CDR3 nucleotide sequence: TGTGCCAGCAGCCAAGCGGGACAGGGAATGAGCTCCTACAATGAGCAGTTCTTC. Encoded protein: CASSQAGQGMSSYNEQFF.

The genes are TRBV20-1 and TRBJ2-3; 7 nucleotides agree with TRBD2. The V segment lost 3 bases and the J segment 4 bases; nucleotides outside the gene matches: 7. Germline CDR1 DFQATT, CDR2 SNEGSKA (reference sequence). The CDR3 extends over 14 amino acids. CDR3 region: CSASRGGSADTQYF. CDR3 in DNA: TGCAGTGCTAGTCGGGGCGGGAGTGCAGATACGCAGTATTTT.

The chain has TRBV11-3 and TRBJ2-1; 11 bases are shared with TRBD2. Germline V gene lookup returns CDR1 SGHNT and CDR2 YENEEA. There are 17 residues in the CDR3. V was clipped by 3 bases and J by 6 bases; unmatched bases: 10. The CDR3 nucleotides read TGTGCCAGCAGCTTGGGGACCGTAGCGGGAGGGATCAATGAGCAGTTCTTC. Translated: CASSLGTVAGGINEQFF.

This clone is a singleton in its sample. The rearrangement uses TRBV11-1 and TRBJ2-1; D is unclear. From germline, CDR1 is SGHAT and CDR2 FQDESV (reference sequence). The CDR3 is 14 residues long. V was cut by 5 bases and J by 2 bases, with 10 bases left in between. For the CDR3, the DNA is TGTGCCAGCAGCCGGAGCGAAACCTACAATGAGCAGTTCTTC. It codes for CASSRSETYNEQFF.

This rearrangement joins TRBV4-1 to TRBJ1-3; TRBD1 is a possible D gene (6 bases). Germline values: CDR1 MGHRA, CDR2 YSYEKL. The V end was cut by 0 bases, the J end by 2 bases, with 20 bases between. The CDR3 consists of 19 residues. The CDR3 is CASSQDPKRVQGAGNTIYF. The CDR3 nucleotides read TGCGCCAGCAGCCAAGACCCCAAGAGGGTACAGGGTGCTGGAAACACCATATATTTT.

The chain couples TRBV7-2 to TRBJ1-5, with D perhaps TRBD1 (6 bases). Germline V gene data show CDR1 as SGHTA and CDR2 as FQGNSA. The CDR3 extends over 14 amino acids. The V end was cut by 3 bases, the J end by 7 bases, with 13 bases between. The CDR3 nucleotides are TGTGCCAGCAGCTTCTACAGGGAGGAACAGCCCCAGCATTTT. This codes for CASSFYREEQPQHF.

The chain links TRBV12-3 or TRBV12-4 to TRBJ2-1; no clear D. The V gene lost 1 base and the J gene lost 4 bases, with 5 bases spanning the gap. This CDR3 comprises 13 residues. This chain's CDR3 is CASSLGLYNEQFF. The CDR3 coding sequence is TGTGCCAGCAGTTTAGGCCTTTACAATGAGCAGTTCTTC.

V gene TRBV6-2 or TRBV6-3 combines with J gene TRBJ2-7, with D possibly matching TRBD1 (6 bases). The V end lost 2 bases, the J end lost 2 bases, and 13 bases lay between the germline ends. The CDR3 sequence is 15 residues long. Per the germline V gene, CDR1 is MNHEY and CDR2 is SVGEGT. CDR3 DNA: TGTGCCAGCAGTTACCCTAAGACAGGAACCTACGAGCAGTACTTC. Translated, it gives CASSYPKTGTYEQYF.

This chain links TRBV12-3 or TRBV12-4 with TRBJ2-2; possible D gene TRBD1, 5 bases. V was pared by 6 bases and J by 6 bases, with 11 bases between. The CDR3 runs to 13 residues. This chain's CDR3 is CASRYTGPGELFF. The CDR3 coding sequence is TGTGCCAGCAGGTATACAGGCCCCGGGGAGCTGTTTTTT.